Each of the 21 T cell receptor beta chains below was sequenced from the same sample in a study. TCRdb reprocessed the RT-PCR reads via MiXCR and lists one record per CDR3 protein. The table shows about 700,000 distinct CDR3 sequences, with over 12% occurring only once. Input material: memory CD4+ T cells from blood. The receptor source for this set is a female donor in good health, serving as a healthy control.

This clonotype was seen many times. The rearrangement joins TRBV6-2 or TRBV6-3 to TRBJ2-7, with 8 bases fitting TRBD2. Trimming removed 5 bases from V and 1 base from J; junction bases left unmatched: 7. Germline V gives CDR1 MNHEY, CDR2 SVGEGT. The CDR3 totals 15 residues. The CDR3 DNA follows: TGTGCCAGCAGTCATATAGCGGGATGGTCCTACGAGCAGTACTTC. Protein sequence: CASSHIAGWSYEQYF.

The CDR3 coding sequence is TGTGCCAGCAGTTACGAGGGGGGGGACCAAGAGACCCAGTACTTC. Translating it yields CASSYEGGDQETQYF. The chain recombines TRBV6-2 or TRBV6-3 with TRBJ2-5; D is possibly TRBD2 (7 bases). Trimming removed 2 bases from V and 0 bases from J, with 10 bases in between. Germline V gene lookup returns CDR1 MNHEY and CDR2 SVGEGT. This CDR3 has 15 amino acids.

This rearrangement joins TRBV7-8 to TRBJ1-6; D not resolved. Germline V CDR1 and CDR2: SGHVS, FQNEAQ. The CDR3 totals 17 residues. Trimming took 1 base from V and 0 from J, leaving 10 bases between them. The CDR3 bases are TGTGCCAGCAGCTTAGGGGGTGGCAGCTCCTATAATTCACCCCTCCACTTT. Encoded protein: CASSLGGGSSYNSPLHF.

V is TRBV24-1 and J is TRBJ1-1; D not resolved. CDR1 KGHDR and CDR2 SFDVKD come from the germline V gene. This CDR3 has 13 residues. V dropped 7 bases and J dropped 1 base, with 9 bases sitting between them. The CDR3 spells CATRAPQNTEAFF. The CDR3 DNA reads TGTGCCACCAGGGCTCCTCAGAACACTGAAGCTTTCTTT.

The CDR3 DNA reads TGTGCCACCCAGGGATGGGGGGAGACCCAGTACTTC. This codes for CATQGWGETQYF. The V call is TRBV24-1, the J call TRBJ2-5; D is tentatively TRBD1 or TRBD2 (5 bases each). Trimming left V 9 bases short and J 5 bases short, with 12 bases between. CDR3 length: 12 residues. Germline CDR1 is KGHDR and CDR2 is SFDVKD.

This rearrangement joins TRBV19 to TRBJ2-3; no reliable D call. The CDR3 has 15 residues. The V gene's germline CDR1 is LNHDA and CDR2 SQIVND (reference sequence). The V gene lost 0 bases and the J gene lost 0 bases, with 7 bases spanning the gap. CDR3 protein: CASSIDYTSTDTQYF. The CDR3 nucleotides read TGTGCCAGTAGTATAGATTATACTAGCACAGATACGCAGTATTTT.

This clonotype has a handful of counts. The J gene is TRBJ2-4, the V gene TRBV7-2, with TRBD2 matching over 10 bases. The CDR3 has 15 amino acids. The V and J ends lost 1 base and 11 bases, in that order; junction bases with no gene match: 8. CDR1 is SGHTA and CDR2 is FQGNSA in the germline V gene. Here the CDR3 DNA reads TGTGCCAGCAGCTTAGTACTTGGACTAGCGGATGTTCAGTACTTC. This encodes CASSLVLGLADVQYF.

This clonotype was found a few times. The chain employs TRBV7-2 and TRBJ2-1, with 9 bases aligning to TRBD2. The CDR3 covers 17 residues. V was pared by 4 bases and J by 0 bases, with 7 bases of the junction left unmatched. The germline gives CDR1 SGHTA, CDR2 FQGNSA. CDR3 loop: CASSSLAGLSSYNEQFF. The CDR3 DNA sequence: TGTGCCAGCAGCTCGCTAGCGGGGCTTAGCTCCTACAATGAGCAGTTCTTC.

This sequence joins TRBV24-1 and TRBJ2-1, with a possible D match to TRBD2 (6 bases). Trimming left V 7 bases short and J 7 bases short, with 13 bases between. The length of the CDR3 is 13 residues. Per germline, CDR1 KGHDR and CDR2 SFDVKD. This CDR3 reads CATRGLSGNEQFF. CDR3 coding DNA: TGTGCCACCAGGGGACTGTCTGGGAATGAGCAGTTCTTC.

This clonotype was found many times. V gene TRBV20-1 combines with J gene TRBJ1-5, with D unclear. This CDR3 comprises 12 residues. Trimming took 4 bases from V and 2 from J, leaving 6 bases between them. Germline CDR1 is DFQATT and CDR2 is SNEGSKA (reference sequence). This CDR3 reads CSATRGNQPQHF. CDR3 DNA: TGCAGTGCTACCCGAGGCAATCAGCCCCAGCATTTT.

V is TRBV6-2 or TRBV6-3 and J is TRBJ2-2; D remains ambiguous. Germline CDR1 MNHEY, CDR2 SVGEGT. V lost 6 bases and J lost 4, with 12 bases in between. The CDR3 totals 14 residues. DNA for the CDR3: TGTGCCAGCAGACCCGGACGGACCACCGGGGAGCTGTTTTTT. Translated, it gives CASRPGRTTGELFF.

The table lists this clonotype with many counts. The V call is TRBV20-1, the J call TRBJ2-7, with 7 bases matching TRBD1. Germline values: CDR1 DFQATT, CDR2 SNEGSKA (reference sequence). The CDR3 has 13 amino acids. The CDR3 DNA reads as TGCAGGTTAGGGACAGCCAGCTCCTACGAGCAGTACTTC. This codes for CRLGTASSYEQYF.

This clonotype was found a few times. The chain couples TRBV30 to TRBJ1-1; D not certain. Trimming left V 5 bases short and J 2 bases short, with 12 bases between. The germline CDR1 and CDR2 sequences are GTSNPN and SVGIG (reference sequence). The CDR3 covers 13 residues. The CDR3 DNA follows: TGTGCCTGGGGGATTCAGACCAACACTGAAGCTTTCTTT. Protein sequence: CAWGIQTNTEAFF.

In DNA form, the CDR3 reads TGCAGTGCCCTTACTAGTTCCGGGGAGCTGTTTTTT. It specifies CSALTSSGELFF. The rearrangement links TRBV20-1 to TRBJ2-2; tentative D call: TRBD2 (5 bases). This CDR3 has 12 residues. The germline CDR1 and CDR2 sequences are DFQATT and SNEGSKA (reference sequence). V was clipped by 6 bases and J by 6 bases, with 11 bases between them.

CDR3 sequence reads: CASSSGIVAKWQYF. DNA of the CDR3: TGTGCCAGCAGTTCAGGGATCGTCGCGAAGTGGCAGTACTTC. The V call is TRBV6-5, the J call TRBJ2-7, with D perhaps TRBD1 (5 bases). Germline-derived CDR1 and CDR2 are MNHEY and SVGAGI. CDR3 length: 14 residues. Trimming removed 4 bases at V and 9 bases at J, with 19 bases between.

V and J are TRBV5-1 and TRBJ1-6; a possible D gene is TRBD1 (6 bases). Germline assignment: CDR1 SGHRS and CDR2 YFSETQ. The ends were cut back, 3 bases at V and 8 bases at J, with 15 bases in the middle. This CDR3 contains 15 residues. CDR3 region: CASSSQTGGDSPLHF. The CDR3 nucleotides read TGCGCCAGCAGCTCCCAGACAGGCGGTGATTCACCCCTCCACTTT.

This clonotype was picked up a small number of times. The gene calls are TRBV12-3 or TRBV12-4 and TRBJ2-3; 8 positions match TRBD2. Losses at the gene ends were 3 bases for V and 4 bases for J; bases not matched to a gene: 6. This CDR3 is 15 amino acids long. Written as DNA, the CDR3 is TGTGCCAGCAGTTTCATGGGACTAGAGGCAGATACGCAGTATTTT. It encodes CASSFMGLEADTQYF.

The rearrangement links TRBV4-3 to TRBJ1-1; 10 positions match TRBD1. The germline gives CDR1 LGHNA, CDR2 YSLEER. With V trimmed by 1 base and J by 4 bases, 6 bases remained unmatched. The CDR3 totals 16 residues. The CDR3 loop reads CASSQGHGTGATEAFF. The CDR3 bases are TGCGCCAGCAGCCAAGGTCACGGGACAGGGGCCACTGAAGCTTTCTTT.

This chain connects TRBV7-2 to TRBJ2-3; D gene unclear. The V end was cut by 8 bases, the J end by 2 bases, with 8 bases between. The CDR3 is 12 amino acids. CDR1 SGHTA and CDR2 FQGNSA come from the germline V gene. CDR3 amino acids: CASGKYTDTQYF. CDR3 DNA sequence: TGTGCCAGCGGGAAGTACACAGATACGCAGTATTTT. Filled out from reference TRBV7-2 and TRBJ2-3, the complete variable domain reads GAGVSQSPSNKVTEKGKDVELRCDPISGHTALYWYRQSLGQGLEFLIYFQGNSAPDKSGLPSDRFSAERTGGSVSTLTIQRTQQEDSAVYLCASGKYTDTQYFGPGTRLTVL.

The chain recombines TRBV7-9 with TRBJ2-7; unclear D gene. The CDR3 spans 17 residues. The ends were cut back, 1 base at V and 0 bases at J, with 16 bases in the middle. In germline, CDR1 is SEHNR, CDR2 FQNEAQ (reference sequence). CDR3 coding DNA: TGTGCCAGCAGCTTAGGGTTCGGCACTACCAGCTCCTACGAGCAGTACTTC. Amino acid sequence: CASSLGFGTTSSYEQYF.

This chain links TRBV20-1 with TRBJ1-2; TRBD1 matches at 7 bases. Germline loops: CDR1 DFQATT, CDR2 SNEGSKA (reference sequence). The J segment lost 5 bases and the V segment lost 5 bases, leaving 14 bases of the junction unmatched. This CDR3 spans 15 amino acids. In DNA, the CDR3 is TGCAGTGCTCCAACCAGGGAGGGGGCAAGGTATGGCTACACCTTC. Translation: CSAPTREGARYGYTF.